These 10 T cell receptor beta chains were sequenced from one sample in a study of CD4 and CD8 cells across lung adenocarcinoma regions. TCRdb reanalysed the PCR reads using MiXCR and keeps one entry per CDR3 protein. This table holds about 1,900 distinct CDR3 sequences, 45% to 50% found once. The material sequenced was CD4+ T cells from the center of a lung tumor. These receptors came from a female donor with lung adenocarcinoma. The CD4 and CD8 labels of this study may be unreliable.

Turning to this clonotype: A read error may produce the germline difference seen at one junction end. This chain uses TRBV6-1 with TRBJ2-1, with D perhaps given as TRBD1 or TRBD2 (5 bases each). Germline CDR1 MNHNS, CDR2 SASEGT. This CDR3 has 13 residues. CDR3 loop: CASRDPRTGEQFF. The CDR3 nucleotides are TGTGCCAGCCGGGACCCGAGGACCGGGGAGCAGTTTTTT.

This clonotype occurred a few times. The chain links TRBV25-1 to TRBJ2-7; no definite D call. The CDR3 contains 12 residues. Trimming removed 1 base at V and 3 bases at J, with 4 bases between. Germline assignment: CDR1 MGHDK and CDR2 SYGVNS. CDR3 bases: TGTGCCAGCAGTGAATGGGGCTACGAGCAGTACTTC. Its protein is CASSEWGYEQYF.

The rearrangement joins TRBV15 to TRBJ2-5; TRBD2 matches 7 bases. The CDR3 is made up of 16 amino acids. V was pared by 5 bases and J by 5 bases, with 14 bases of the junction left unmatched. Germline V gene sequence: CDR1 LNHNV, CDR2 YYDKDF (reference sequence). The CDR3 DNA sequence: TGTGCCACCAGCTCTCCCCCGGGCGGGAGTTGGGAGACCCAGTACTTC. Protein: CATSSPPGGSWETQYF.

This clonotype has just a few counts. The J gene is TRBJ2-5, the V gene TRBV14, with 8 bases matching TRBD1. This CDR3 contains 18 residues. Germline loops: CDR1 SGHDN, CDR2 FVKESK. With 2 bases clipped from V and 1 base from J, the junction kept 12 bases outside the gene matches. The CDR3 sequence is CASSQPTGDRPGQETQYF. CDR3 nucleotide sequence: TGTGCCAGCAGCCAACCTACCGGGGACAGGCCAGGCCAAGAGACCCAGTACTTC.

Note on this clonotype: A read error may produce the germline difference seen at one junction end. The CDR3 bases are TGTGCCAGCAGTCTGACAGGGGGCTTCAAAGATACTCAGTATTTC. This gives the protein CASSLTGGFKDTQYF. The chain carries TRBV27 and TRBJ2-4; 10 bases are a match to TRBD1. The CDR3 sequence is 15 residues long. CDR1 MNHEY and CDR2 SMNVEV come from the germline V gene (reference sequence).

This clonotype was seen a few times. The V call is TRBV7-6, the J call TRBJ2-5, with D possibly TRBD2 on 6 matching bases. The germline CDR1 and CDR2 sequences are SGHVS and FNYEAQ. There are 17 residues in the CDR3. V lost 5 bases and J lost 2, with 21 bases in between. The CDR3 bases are TGTGCCAGCAGCCTCACTCCTGGGAGGTTGGAACAAGAGACCCAGTACTTC. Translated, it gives CASSLTPGRLEQETQYF.

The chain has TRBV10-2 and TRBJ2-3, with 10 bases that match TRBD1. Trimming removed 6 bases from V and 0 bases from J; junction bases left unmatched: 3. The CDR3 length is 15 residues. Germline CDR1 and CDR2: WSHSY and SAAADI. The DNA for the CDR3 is TGCGCCAGCAGGGGACAGGGGATTAGCACAGATACGCAGTATTTT. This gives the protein CASRGQGISTDTQYF.

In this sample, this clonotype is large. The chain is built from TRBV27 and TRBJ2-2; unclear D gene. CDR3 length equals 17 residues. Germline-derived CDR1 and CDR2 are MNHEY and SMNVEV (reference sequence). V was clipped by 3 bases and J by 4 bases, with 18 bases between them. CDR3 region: CASSFIYSRFTTGELFF. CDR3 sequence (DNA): TGTGCCAGCAGTTTTATATACAGCCGATTTACCACCGGGGAGCTGTTTTTT.

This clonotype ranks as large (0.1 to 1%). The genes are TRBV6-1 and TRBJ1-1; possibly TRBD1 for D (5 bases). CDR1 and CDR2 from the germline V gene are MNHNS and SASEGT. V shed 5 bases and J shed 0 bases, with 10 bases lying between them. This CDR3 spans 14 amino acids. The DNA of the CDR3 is TGTGCCAGCAGTAGGGACCCTCTGAACACTGAAGCTTTCTTT. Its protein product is CASSRDPLNTEAFF.

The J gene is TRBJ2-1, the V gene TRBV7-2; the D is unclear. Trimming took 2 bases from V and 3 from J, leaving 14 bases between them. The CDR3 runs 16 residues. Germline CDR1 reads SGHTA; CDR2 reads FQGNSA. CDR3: CASSLQAGTNYNEQFF. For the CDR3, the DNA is TGTGCCAGCAGCTTACAGGCAGGTACTAACTACAATGAGCAGTTCTTC.